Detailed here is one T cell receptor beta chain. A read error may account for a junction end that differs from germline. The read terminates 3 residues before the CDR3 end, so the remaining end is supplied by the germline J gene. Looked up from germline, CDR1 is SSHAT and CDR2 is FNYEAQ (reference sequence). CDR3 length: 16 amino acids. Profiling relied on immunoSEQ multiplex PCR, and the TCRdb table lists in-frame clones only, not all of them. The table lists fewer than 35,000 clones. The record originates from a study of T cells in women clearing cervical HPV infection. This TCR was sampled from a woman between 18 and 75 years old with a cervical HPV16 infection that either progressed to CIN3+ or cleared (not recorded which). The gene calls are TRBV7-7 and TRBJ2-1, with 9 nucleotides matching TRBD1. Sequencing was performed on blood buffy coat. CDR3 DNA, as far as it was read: TGTGCTAGCAGCTTAGAGGGACAGGGTGAAGTGAATGAG. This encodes CASSLEGQGEVNE. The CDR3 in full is CASSLEGQGEVNEQFF. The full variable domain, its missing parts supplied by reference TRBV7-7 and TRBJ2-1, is GAGVSQSPRYKVTKRGQDVTLRCDPISSHATLYWYQQALGQGPEFLTYFNYEAQPDKSGLPSDRFSAERPEGSISTLTIQRTEQRDSAMYRCASSLEGQGEVNEQFFGPGTRLTVL.